These 20 T cell receptor beta chains came from one sample sequenced in a study of metastatic and nonmetastatic thyroid tumors. TCRdb re-called the PCR reads via MiXCR. The sample shows approximately 20,000 clones, around 16% of them seen only once. No patient had received any treatment before thyroid surgery. Material for sequencing was blood. The receptor set was obtained from a male donor with papillary thyroid cancer or a benign thyroid nodule (not recorded which). Some clones in this sample may be carry-over from other donors' samples.

This clone was seen ten or more times. This sequence joins TRBV6-2 or TRBV6-3 and TRBJ2-7; D may match TRBD1 or TRBD2 (5 bases each). This CDR3 comprises 15 residues. Germline V CDR1 and CDR2: MNHEY, SVGEGT. V was pared by 2 bases and J by 0 bases, with 11 bases between. The DNA of the CDR3 is TGTGCCAGCAGTTACGAGGGGCCAAGCTCCTACGAGCAGTACTTC. This sequence encodes CASSYEGPSSYEQYF.

This clone was seen a handful of times. The CDR3 DNA is TGTGCCAGCAGGGCACATTGGGCTTTCTCCTACGAGCAGTACTTC. It yields the protein CASRAHWAFSYEQYF. The V gene is TRBV28, the J gene TRBJ2-7; D remains ambiguous. The length of the CDR3 is 15 residues. V was trimmed by 6 bases and J by 0 bases, leaving 15 bases between them. Per the germline V gene, CDR1 is MDHEN and CDR2 is SYDVKM.

Here the CDR3 DNA reads TGCGCCAGCAGCCAAGAGGTGGACAGGGGATCCCATCAGCCCCAGCATTTT. Its translation: CASSQEVDRGSHQPQHF. V usage is TRBV4-1 and J usage is TRBJ1-5, with 9 bases matching TRBD1. Germline CDR1 MGHRA, CDR2 YSYEKL. The CDR3 is 17 residues long. The ends lost 0 bases at V and 5 bases at J; junction bases unmatched: 8.

This clone has a count of ten or more. The chain joins TRBV27 to TRBJ1-1; D not certain. Trimming took off 3 bases at V and 1 base at J, with 12 bases between the two ends. Germline loops: CDR1 MNHEY, CDR2 SMNVEV (reference sequence). The CDR3 contains 15 residues. CDR3 in amino acids: CASSLAGGRNTEAFF. DNA for the CDR3: TGTGCCAGCAGTTTGGCAGGAGGTAGGAACACTGAAGCTTTCTTT.

This clone was detected many times. This chain connects TRBV25-1 to TRBJ1-3; D ambiguous. Germline V gene sequence: CDR1 MGHDK, CDR2 SYGVNS. The CDR3 length is 15 residues. V was shortened by 3 bases and J by 4 bases, with 13 bases between the two germline ends. CDR3 sequence reads: CASSEFSAEGNTIYF. DNA of the CDR3: TGTGCCAGCAGTGAGTTTTCAGCAGAGGGAAACACCATATATTTT.

This clone turned up a few times. The rearrangement links TRBV12-3 or TRBV12-4 to TRBJ1-2, with D possibly TRBD1 on 6 matching bases. The V end lost 1 base, the J end lost 0 bases, and 9 bases lay between the germline ends. The CDR3 has 15 amino acids. CDR3 sequence reads: CASSLVDRPNYGYTF. CDR3 nucleotide sequence: TGTGCCAGCAGTTTAGTGGACAGACCTAACTATGGCTACACCTTC.

The rearrangement links TRBV6-1 to TRBJ2-5; 10 bases align to TRBD2. Germline V gene lookup returns CDR1 MNHNS and CDR2 SASEGT. The CDR3 sequence is 15 residues long. Trimming cost V 3 bases and J 2 bases; bases outside gene matches: 3. The DNA for the CDR3 is TGTGCCAGCAGTGATGGAGCGGGAGGGCAAGAGACCCAGTACTTC. It is translated as CASSDGAGGQETQYF.

This clone was found many times. V and J are TRBV28 and TRBJ1-2; D unclear. Trimming pared 5 bases from V and 0 bases from J, leaving 13 bases between. Germline-derived CDR1 and CDR2 are MDHEN and SYDVKM. The CDR3 is 15 amino acids. CDR3 sequence reads: CASSPPTESNYGYTF. The CDR3 nucleotides are TGTGCCAGCAGTCCCCCGACGGAGTCTAACTATGGCTACACCTTC.

Here the CDR3 reads CSARGDRANSPLHF. The DNA of the CDR3 is TGCAGTGCTAGAGGGGACAGGGCCAATTCACCCCTCCACTTT. The chain carries TRBV20-1 and TRBJ1-6; 9 nucleotides match TRBD1. The germline gives CDR1 DFQATT, CDR2 SNEGSKA (reference sequence). The CDR3 consists of 14 residues. V shed 1 base, J shed 7 bases, and the junction held 2 bases outside the gene matches.

This clone was seen repeatedly, ten times or more. This chain uses TRBV9 with TRBJ1-2, with 7 bases matching TRBD1. Germline V gene sequence: CDR1 SGDLS, CDR2 YYNGEE. The CDR3 has 14 amino acids. Germline trimming cut 4 bases from V and 4 bases from J; bases unmatched to any gene: 7. The CDR3 region is CASSPRGQFYGYTF. In nucleotides, the CDR3 is TGTGCCAGCAGCCCAAGGGGACAGTTCTATGGCTACACCTTC.

With respect to this clone: The germline gene is not matched at one end of the junction; a read error may be the cause. The chain couples TRBV20-1 to TRBJ2-4; 7 bases align to TRBD1. Germline values: CDR1 DFQATT, CDR2 SNEGSKA (reference sequence). This CDR3 contains 19 residues. The CDR3: CSARGPPRQGCLAKNIQYF. The CDR3 DNA reads as TGCAGCGCTAGAGGCCCCCCACGACAGGGATGCCTAGCCAAAAACATTCAGTACTTC.

This clone is medium-sized within its sample. V is TRBV27 and J is TRBJ2-3, with D perhaps matching TRBD2 (5 bases). V was clipped by 6 bases and J by 1 base, with 11 bases between them. There are 14 residues in the CDR3. Germline CDR1 is MNHEY and CDR2 is SMNVEV (reference sequence). The CDR3 bases are TGTGCCAGCAGCTACGGACTTCGCACAGATACGCAGTATTTT. Its translation: CASSYGLRTDTQYF.

This clone was counted ten times or more. The chain combines TRBV11-1 with TRBJ1-1; the D is unclear. Germline assignment: CDR1 SGHAT and CDR2 FQDESV (reference sequence). The V and J ends lost 7 bases and 1 base respectively, with 22 bases between them. This CDR3 is built from 17 residues. CDR3 sequence reads: CASTSILGRNKNTEAFF. CDR3 nucleotide sequence: TGTGCCAGCACCTCCATCTTAGGACGCAATAAGAACACTGAAGCTTTCTTT.

Ten or more counts support this clone. This sequence joins TRBV5-1 and TRBJ2-2; no clear D gene. Germline V gene sequence: CDR1 SGHRS, CDR2 YFSETQ. The CDR3 spans 16 residues. Trimming took 0 bases from V and 2 from J, leaving 11 bases between them. Here the CDR3 reads CASSLAVITNTGELFF. The DNA for the CDR3 is TGCGCCAGCAGCTTGGCCGTCATAACAAACACCGGGGAGCTGTTTTTT.

This clone was recorded many times. A much larger clone differs from this one at a single base, so this may be a read error. The sample carries other DNA sequences with the same CDR3. V usage is TRBV6-1 and J usage is TRBJ2-3; D tentatively fits TRBD1 or TRBD2 (5 bases each). With 7 bases removed from V and 6 bases from J, the gap between germline ends came to 17 bases. In germline, CDR1 is MNHNS, CDR2 SASEGT. The CDR3 is 14 amino acids. The CDR3 region is CASNARGARDTQYF. The CDR3 DNA reads TGTGCCAGCAATGCGCGAGGGGCGAGGGATACGCAGTATTTT.

In this sample, this clone turned up many times. This chain connects TRBV20-1 to TRBJ2-7; tentatively, D is TRBD2 (5 bases). The V gene lost 1 base and the J gene lost 5 bases, with 15 bases spanning the gap. CDR1 and CDR2 (germline): DFQATT, SNEGSKA (reference sequence). This CDR3 is 14 amino acids long. The CDR3, as DNA: TGCAGTGCTAGAGCCGTTCGCGGGCAAAACGAGCAGTACTTC. This translates into CSARAVRGQNEQYF.

By proportion, this clone is medium-sized. The rearrangement uses TRBV6-2 or TRBV6-3 and TRBJ1-1, with 8 bases aligning to TRBD1. This CDR3 spans 18 amino acids. The germline CDR1 and CDR2 sequences are MNHEY and SVGEGT. V gave up 2 bases and J gave up 0 bases; unmatched junction bases: 11. This CDR3 is CASSYEQGESHVNTEAFF. CDR3 in DNA: TGTGCCAGCAGTTACGAACAGGGGGAGTCGCATGTGAACACTGAAGCTTTCTTT.

This clone was seen at least ten times. The chain combines TRBV28 with TRBJ2-7; 7 bases map to TRBD2. Germline V CDR1 and CDR2: MDHEN, SYDVKM. The length of the CDR3 is 14 residues. Unmatched junction bases numbered 10, after V lost 6 bases and J lost 5 bases. CDR3 DNA: TGTGCCAGCAGCTCCCCCGGGGGGTCGAACGAGCAGTACTTC. This codes for CASSSPGGSNEQYF.

The rearrangement joins TRBV6-1 to TRBJ2-7; no clear D. V lost 2 bases to trimming and J lost 1 base, with 9 bases between them. The CDR3 extends over 14 amino acids. CDR1 is MNHNS and CDR2 is SASEGT in the germline V gene. CDR3 DNA sequence: TGTGCCAGCAGTGAAAGGGCAGAGTCCTACGAGCAGTACTTC. This sequence encodes CASSERAESYEQYF.

The chain has TRBV9 and TRBJ1-1; no clear D gene. Trimming pared 0 bases from V and 5 bases from J, leaving 11 bases between. Germline CDR1 and CDR2: SGDLS and YYNGEE. The CDR3 spans 14 residues. CDR3 loop: CASSVGAAGTEAFF. Here the CDR3 DNA reads TGTGCCAGCAGCGTAGGGGCCGCGGGGACTGAAGCTTTCTTT. The full variable domain, rest sourced from reference TRBV9 and TRBJ1-1, is DSGVTQTPKHLITATGQRVTLRCSPRSGDLSVYWYQQSLDQGLQFLIQYYNGEERAKGNILERFSAQQFPDLHSELNLSSLELGDSALYFCASSVGAAGTEAFFGQGTRLTVV.